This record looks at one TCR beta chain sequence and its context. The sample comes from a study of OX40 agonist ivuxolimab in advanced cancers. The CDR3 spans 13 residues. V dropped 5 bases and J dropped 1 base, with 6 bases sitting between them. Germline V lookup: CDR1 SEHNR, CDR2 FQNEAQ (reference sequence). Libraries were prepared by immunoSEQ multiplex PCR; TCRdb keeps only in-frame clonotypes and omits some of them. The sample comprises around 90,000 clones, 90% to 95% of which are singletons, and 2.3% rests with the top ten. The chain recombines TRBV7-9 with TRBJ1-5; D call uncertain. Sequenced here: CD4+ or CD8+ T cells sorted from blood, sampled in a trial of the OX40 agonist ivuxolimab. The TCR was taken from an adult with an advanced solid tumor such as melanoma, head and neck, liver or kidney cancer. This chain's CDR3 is CASSLDSNQPQHF. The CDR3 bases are TGTGCCAGCAGCCTCGACAGCAATCAGCCCCAGCATTTT. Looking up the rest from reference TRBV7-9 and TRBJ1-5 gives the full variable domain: DTGVSQNPRHKITKRGQNVTFRCDPISEHNRLYWYRQTLGQGPEFLTYFQNEAQLEKSRLLSDRFSAERPKGSFSTLEIQRTEQGDSAMYLCASSLDSNQPQHFGDGTRLSIL.